This paragraph covers one T cell receptor beta chain sequence. What it binds is unknown. This sample stems from a study of tumor-infiltrating lymphocytes in localized non-small cell lung cancer. Study-wide context: Some samples were collected after neoadjuvant chemotherapy; smokers, never-smokers and several histologies were included. Study-level results: T-cell fraction did not differ between immunotypes IM1 and IM2. Different pieces of the same tissue went to different assays, confounding technical variation with intratumor heterogeneity.

CDR1 is MNHEY and CDR2 is SVGAGI in the germline V gene. V was trimmed by 7 bases and J by 5 bases, leaving 20 bases between them. This CDR3 spans 15 amino acids. This table comes from immunoSEQ multiplex PCR, and its TCRdb copy is limited to in-frame clones, with some not included. The sample has roughly 10,000 clones; 70% to 90% are singletons. The sequencing input was uninvolved lung tissue not adjacent to the tumor. The receptor was derived from a human donor with non-small cell lung cancer. The chain combines TRBV6-5 with TRBJ1-1; D not resolved. Here the CDR3 reads CASTTNTVPGTEAFF. CDR3 nucleotide sequence: TGTGCCAGCACCACGAATACGGTCCCTGGGACTGAAGCTTTCTTT.